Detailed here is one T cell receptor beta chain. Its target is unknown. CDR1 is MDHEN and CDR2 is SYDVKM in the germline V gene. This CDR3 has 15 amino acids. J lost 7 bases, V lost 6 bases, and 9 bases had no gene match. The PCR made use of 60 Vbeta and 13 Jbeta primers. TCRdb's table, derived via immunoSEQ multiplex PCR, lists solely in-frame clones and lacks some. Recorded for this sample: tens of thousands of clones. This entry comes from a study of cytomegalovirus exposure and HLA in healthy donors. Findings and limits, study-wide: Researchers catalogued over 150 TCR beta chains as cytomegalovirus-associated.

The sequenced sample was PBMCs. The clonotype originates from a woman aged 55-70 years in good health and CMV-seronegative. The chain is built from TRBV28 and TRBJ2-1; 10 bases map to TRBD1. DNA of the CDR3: TGTGCCAGCAGCGTCCCGGGACAGGGGCGTAATGAGCAGTTCTTC. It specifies CASSVPGQGRNEQFF.